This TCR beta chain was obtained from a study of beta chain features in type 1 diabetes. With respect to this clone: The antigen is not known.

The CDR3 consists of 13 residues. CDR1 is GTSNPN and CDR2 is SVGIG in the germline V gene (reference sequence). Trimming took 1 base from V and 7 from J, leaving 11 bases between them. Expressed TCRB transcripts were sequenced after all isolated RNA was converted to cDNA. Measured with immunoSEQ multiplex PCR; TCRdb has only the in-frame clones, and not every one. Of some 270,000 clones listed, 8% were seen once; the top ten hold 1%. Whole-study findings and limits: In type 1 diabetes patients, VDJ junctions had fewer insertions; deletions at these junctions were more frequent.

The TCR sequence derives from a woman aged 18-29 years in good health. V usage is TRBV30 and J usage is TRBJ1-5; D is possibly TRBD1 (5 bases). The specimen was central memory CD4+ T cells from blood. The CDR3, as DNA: TGTGCCTGGAGTGCTACAGGCGCCCAGCCCCAGCATTTT. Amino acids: CAWSATGAQPQHF.